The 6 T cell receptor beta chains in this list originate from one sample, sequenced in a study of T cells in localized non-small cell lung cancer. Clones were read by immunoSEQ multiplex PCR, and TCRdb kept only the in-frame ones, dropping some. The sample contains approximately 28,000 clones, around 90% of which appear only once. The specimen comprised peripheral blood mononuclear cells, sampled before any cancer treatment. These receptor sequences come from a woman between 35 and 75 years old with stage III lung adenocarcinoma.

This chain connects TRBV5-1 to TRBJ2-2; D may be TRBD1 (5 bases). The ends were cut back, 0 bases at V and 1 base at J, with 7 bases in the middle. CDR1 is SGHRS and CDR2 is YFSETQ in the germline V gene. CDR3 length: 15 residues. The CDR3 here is CASSLGQGNTGELFF. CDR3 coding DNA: TGCGCCAGCAGCTTGGGGCAGGGGAACACCGGGGAGCTGTTTTTT.

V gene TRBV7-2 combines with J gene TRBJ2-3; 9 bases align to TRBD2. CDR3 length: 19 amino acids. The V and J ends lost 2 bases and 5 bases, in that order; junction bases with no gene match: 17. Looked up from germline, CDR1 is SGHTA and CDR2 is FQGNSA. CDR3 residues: CASSLIGGVGGGAGDTQYF. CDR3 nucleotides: TGTGCCAGCAGCTTAATAGGTGGTGTCGGCGGGGGGGCCGGAGATACGCAGTATTTT.

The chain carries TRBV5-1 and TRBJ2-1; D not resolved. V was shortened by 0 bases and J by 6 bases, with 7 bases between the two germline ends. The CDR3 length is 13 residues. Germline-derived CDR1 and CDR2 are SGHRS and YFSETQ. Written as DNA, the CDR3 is TGCGCCAGCAGCTTGGCTAGACCCAATGAGCAGTTCTTC. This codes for CASSLARPNEQFF.

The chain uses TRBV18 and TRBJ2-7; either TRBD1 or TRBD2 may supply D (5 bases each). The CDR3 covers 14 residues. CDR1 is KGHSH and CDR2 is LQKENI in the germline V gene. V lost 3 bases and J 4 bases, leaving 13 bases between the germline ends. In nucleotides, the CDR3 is TGTGCCAGCTCACCTCCTATTGGGGGATACGAGCAGTACTTC. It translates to CASSPPIGGYEQYF.

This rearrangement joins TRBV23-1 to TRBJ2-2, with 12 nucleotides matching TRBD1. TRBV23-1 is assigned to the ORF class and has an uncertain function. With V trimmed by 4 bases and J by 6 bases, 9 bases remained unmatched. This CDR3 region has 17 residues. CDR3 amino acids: CASSPKVRDRGPGELFF. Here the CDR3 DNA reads TGCGCCAGCAGTCCCAAGGTCCGGGACAGGGGGCCCGGGGAGCTGTTTTTT.

CDR3 amino acids: CASSIGQAYEQYF. The DNA for the CDR3 is TGTGCCAGCAGCATCGGACAGGCTTACGAGCAGTACTTC. The chain employs TRBV5-6 and TRBJ2-7; 7 bases map to TRBD1. This CDR3 spans 13 amino acids. Germline V gene sequence: CDR1 SGHDT, CDR2 YYEEEE. V lost 4 bases and J lost 4; bases outside the gene matches: 5.